The rows below give T cell receptor beta chains drawn from one sample of a study of blood T cell repertoires in COVID-19. Method: immunoSEQ multiplex PCR; TCRdb's copy keeps in-frame clones and lacks some. The sample includes fewer than 200,000 clones, around 85% of them seen just once. Sequenced material: peripheral blood. These receptor sequences come from a man in his sixties who had recovered from COVID-19. Both conserved end residues are part of each CDR3. Each record gives: V gene, J gene, CDR3 length, D gene, clone size, CDR3 protein, CDR3 DNA. A D gene is named only where the DNA matches it firmly. Where a row states a size, it is once, few, many or the class of an expanded clone; other rows omit it.

TRBV7-9	TRBJ1-1	13	.	.	CASSPPGGTEAFF	TGTGCCAGCAGCCCGCCGGGGGGCACTGAAGCTTTCTTT
TRBV4-3	TRBJ2-7	16	TRBD2	.	CASSQDVGGGPQEQYF	TGCGCCAGCAGCCAAGATGTAGGCGGGGGGCCACAAGAGCAGTACTTC
TRBV6-5	TRBJ1-1	12	TRBD1	.	CASSYPGQGAFF	TGTGCCAGCAGTTACCCAGGACAGGGAGCTTTCTTT
TRBV5-1	TRBJ2-3	17	TRBD1	.	CASSTTTGGRATDTQYF	TGCGCCAGCAGCACCACCACAGGGGGCCGCGCCACAGATACGCAGTATTTT
TRBV5-1	TRBJ1-4	17	.	.	CASSLGGRGTRSEKLFF	TGCGCCAGCAGCTTGGGTGGCAGGGGAACACGTAGTGAAAAACTGTTTTTT
TRBV7-9	TRBJ1-1	16	TRBD1	.	CASSTTRGTGRTEAFF	TGTGCCAGCAGCACAACACGGGGGACAGGGAGAACTGAAGCTTTCTTT
TRBV18	TRBJ2-1	17	TRBD2	.	CASSPRALAGVPNEQFF	TGTGCCAGCTCACCACGGGCGCTAGCGGGGGTTCCTAATGAGCAGTTCTTC
TRBV5-1	TRBJ1-1	13	.	.	CASSFQENTEAFF	TGCGCCAGCAGCTTTCAGGAGAACACTGAAGCTTTCTTT
TRBV6-5	TRBJ2-1	15	TRBD1	.	CASSYFRGYRNEQFF	TGTGCCAGCAGTTACTTCAGGGGGTATCGGAATGAGCAGTTCTTC
TRBV10-1	TRBJ2-7	17	TRBD2	.	CASSEPIAGVGGYEQYF	TGCGCCAGCAGTGAACCAATTGCGGGGGTTGGCGGCTACGAGCAGTACTTC
TRBV6-5	TRBJ1-1	15	.	.	CASRKTWEGGTEAFF	TGTGCCAGCAGAAAGACTTGGGAAGGAGGGACTGAAGCTTTCTTT
TRBV7-7	TRBJ2-2	14	.	.	CASSLIQDSGELFF	TGTGCTAGCAGCTTAATTCAGGACTCCGGGGAGCTGTTTTTT
TRBV5-8	TRBJ2-3	13	.	few	CASSLVGLDTQYF	TGTGCCAGCAGCTTGGTGGGCCTGGATACGCAGTATTTT
TRBV10-2	TRBJ1-2	13	.	.	CASTGQFNYGYTF	TGCGCCAGCACCGGACAGTTTAACTATGGCTACACCTTC
TRBV5-5	TRBJ2-7	14	.	.	CASSPGQYLDEQYF	TGTGCCAGCAGCCCAGGACAGTACCTGGACGAGCAGTACTTC
TRBV19	TRBJ2-7	15	TRBD1	.	CASSTGQVPSYEQYF	TGTGCCAGTAGTACCGGACAGGTACCTTCCTACGAGCAGTACTTC
TRBV5-1	TRBJ2-7	15	TRBD1	.	CASKHLPGQEYEQYF	TGCGCCAGCAAACATTTACCGGGACAGGAGTACGAGCAGTACTTC
TRBV15	TRBJ2-4	19	TRBD2	.	CATSRWAFGDYRNMDIQYF	TGTGCCACCAGCAGATGGGCCTTTGGGGACTATAGGAATATGGACATTCAGTACTTC
TRBV6-2/TRBV6-3	TRBJ2-1	15	.	once	CASSLDGTHINEQFF	TGTGCCAGCAGTTTGGACGGGACTCATATCAATGAGCAGTTCTTC
TRBV4-2	TRBJ1-2	17	.	.	CASSQEVWGRGQKGYTF	TGTGCCAGCAGCCAAGAAGTATGGGGCAGGGGCCAGAAGGGCTACACCTTC
TRBV6-5	TRBJ2-2	15	TRBD2	.	CASSSGLAGTGELFF	TGTGCCAGCAGTTCGGGACTAGCGGGGACCGGGGAGCTGTTTTTT
TRBV6-1	TRBJ2-6	16	.	.	CASSGFDRTGANVLTF	TGTGCCAGCAGTGGGTTCGACAGGACTGGGGCCAACGTCCTGACTTTC
TRBV28	TRBJ1-4	13	TRBD1	.	CASRGTGNEKLFF	TGTGCCAGCAGAGGGACAGGAAATGAAAAACTGTTTTTT
TRBV25-1	TRBJ2-4	15	TRBD1	.	CASSESGGAENIQYF	TGTGCCAGCAGTGAATCAGGGGGCGCGGAAAACATTCAGTACTTC
TRBV19	TRBJ1-1	13	TRBD1	once	CASEGTGDTEAFF	TGTGCCAGCGAAGGGACAGGGGACACTGAAGCTTTCTTT
TRBV5-1	TRBJ1-1	17	TRBD1	.	CASSLRTGRILDTEAFF	TGCGCCAGCAGCTTGAGGACAGGGAGAATATTGGACACTGAAGCTTTCTTT
TRBV2	TRBJ2-1	12	.	many	CASSGGGPRMIF	TGTGCCAGCAGTGGTGGAGGTCCGCGGATGATCTTC
TRBV5-1	TRBJ2-7	15	TRBD1	.	CASSWSGQGWSEQYF	TGCGCCAGCAGCTGGTCGGGACAGGGCTGGAGCGAGCAGTACTTC
TRBV7-9	TRBJ1-6	15	.	.	CASSGGDSYNSPLHF	TGTGCCAGCAGCGGGGGGGACTCCTATAATTCACCCCTCCACTTT
TRBV5-6	TRBJ2-1	16	TRBD2	.	CASSPHSGGPSNEQFF	TGTGCCAGCAGCCCTCATAGCGGGGGACCTTCGAATGAGCAGTTCTTC